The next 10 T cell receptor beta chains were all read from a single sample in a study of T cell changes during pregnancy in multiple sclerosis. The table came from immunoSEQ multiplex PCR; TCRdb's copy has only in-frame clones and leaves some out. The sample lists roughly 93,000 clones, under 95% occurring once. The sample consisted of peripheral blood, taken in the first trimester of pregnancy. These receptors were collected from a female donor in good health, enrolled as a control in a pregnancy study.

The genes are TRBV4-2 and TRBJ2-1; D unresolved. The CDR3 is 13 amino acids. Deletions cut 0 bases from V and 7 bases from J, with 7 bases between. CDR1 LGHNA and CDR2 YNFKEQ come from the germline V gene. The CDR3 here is CASSQEIPNEQFF. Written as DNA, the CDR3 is TGTGCCAGCAGCCAAGAAATCCCAAATGAGCAGTTCTTC.

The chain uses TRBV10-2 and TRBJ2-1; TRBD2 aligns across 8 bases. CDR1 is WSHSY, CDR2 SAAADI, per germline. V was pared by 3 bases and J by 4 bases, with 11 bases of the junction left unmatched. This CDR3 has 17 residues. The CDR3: CASSDLVAGNKYNEQFF. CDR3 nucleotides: TGCGCCAGCAGTGACCTCGTAGCGGGGAATAAATACAATGAGCAGTTCTTC.

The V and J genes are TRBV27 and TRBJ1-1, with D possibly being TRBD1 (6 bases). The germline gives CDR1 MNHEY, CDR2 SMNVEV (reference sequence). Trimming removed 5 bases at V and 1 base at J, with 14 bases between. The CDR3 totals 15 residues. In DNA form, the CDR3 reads TGTGCCAGCAGTCTTCTCGGACAGCCGAACACTGAAGCTTTCTTT. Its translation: CASSLLGQPNTEAFF.

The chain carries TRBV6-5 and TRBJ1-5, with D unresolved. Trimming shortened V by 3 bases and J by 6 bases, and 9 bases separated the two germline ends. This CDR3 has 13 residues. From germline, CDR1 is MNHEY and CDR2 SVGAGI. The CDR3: CASSYGEGQPQHF. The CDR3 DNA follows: TGTGCCAGCAGTTATGGAGAAGGTCAGCCCCAGCATTTT.

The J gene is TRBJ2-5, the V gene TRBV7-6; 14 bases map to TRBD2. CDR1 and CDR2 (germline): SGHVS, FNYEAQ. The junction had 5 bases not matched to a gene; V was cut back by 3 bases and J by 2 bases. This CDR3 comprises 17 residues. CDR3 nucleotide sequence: TGTGCCAGCAGCTTGAGACTAGCGGGGGGGTGGCAAGAGACCCAGTACTTC. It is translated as CASSLRLAGGWQETQYF.

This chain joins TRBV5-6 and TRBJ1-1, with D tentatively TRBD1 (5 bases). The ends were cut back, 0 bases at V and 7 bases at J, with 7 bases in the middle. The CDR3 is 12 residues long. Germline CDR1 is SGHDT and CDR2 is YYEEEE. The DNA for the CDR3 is TGTGCCAGCAGCTTGGGGGGACTTGAAGCTTTCTTT. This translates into CASSLGGLEAFF.

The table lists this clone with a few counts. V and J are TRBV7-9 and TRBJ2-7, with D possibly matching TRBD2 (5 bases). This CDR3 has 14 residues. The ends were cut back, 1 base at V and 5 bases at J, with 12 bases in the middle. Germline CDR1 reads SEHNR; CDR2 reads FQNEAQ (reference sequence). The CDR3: CASSLDLVRDEQYF. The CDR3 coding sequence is TGTGCCAGCAGCTTAGATCTTGTGAGGGACGAGCAGTACTTC.

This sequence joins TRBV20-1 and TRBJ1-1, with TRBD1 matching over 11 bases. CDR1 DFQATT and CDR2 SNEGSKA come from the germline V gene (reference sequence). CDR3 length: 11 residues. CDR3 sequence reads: CRGTGGSEAFF. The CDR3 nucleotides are TGCAGGGGGACAGGGGGGTCTGAAGCTTTCTTT.

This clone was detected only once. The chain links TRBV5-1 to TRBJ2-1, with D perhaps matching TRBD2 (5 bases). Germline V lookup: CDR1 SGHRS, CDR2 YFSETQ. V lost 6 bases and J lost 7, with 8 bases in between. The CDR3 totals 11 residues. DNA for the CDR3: TGCGCCAGCATGAGGGAAAATGAGCAGTTCTTC. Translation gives CASMRENEQFF.

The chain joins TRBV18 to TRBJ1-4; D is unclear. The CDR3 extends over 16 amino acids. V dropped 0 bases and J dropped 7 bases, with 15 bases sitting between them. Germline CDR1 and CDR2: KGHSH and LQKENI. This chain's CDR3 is CASSPPGFREPEKLFF. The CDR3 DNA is TGTGCCAGCTCACCACCTGGGTTCCGGGAACCTGAAAAACTGTTTTTT.